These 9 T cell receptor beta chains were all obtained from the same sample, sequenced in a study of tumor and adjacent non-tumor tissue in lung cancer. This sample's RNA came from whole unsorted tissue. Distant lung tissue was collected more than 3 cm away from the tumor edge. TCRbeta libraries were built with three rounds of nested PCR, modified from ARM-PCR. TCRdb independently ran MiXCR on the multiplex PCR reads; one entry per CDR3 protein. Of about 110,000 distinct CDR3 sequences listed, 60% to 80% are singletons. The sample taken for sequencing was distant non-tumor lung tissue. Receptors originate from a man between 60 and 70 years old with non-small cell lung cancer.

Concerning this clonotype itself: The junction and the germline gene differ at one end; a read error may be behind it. Written as DNA, the CDR3 is TGCGCTAGCAGTCCAAACAGGGGCGTTAAAAACATTCGGTACTTC. Protein sequence: CASSPNRGVKNIRYF. V is TRBV4-3 and J is TRBJ2-4, with 7 bases identical to TRBD1. CDR3 length: 15 residues. Germline CDR1 is LGHNA and CDR2 is YSLEER.

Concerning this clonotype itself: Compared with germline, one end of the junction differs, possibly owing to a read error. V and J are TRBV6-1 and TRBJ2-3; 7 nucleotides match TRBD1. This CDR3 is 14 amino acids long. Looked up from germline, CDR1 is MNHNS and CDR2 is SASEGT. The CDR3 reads CVSRQRGPTDTQYF. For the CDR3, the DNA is TGTGTCAGCAGGCAGAGGGGGCCTACAGATACGCAGTATTTT.

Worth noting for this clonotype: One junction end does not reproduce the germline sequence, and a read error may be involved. The CDR3 protein is CSVLGGLYKQYF. The CDR3 bases are TGCAGTGTTCTAGGGGGTCTCTACAAGCAGTACTTC. The chain couples TRBV29-1 to TRBJ2-7, with a weak D call TRBD1 (6 bases). CDR1 and CDR2 from the germline V gene are SQVTM and ANQGSEA. This CDR3 spans 12 amino acids.

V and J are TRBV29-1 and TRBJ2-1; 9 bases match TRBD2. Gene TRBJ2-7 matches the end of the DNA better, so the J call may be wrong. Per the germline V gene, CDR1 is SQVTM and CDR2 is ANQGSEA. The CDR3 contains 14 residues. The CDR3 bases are TGCAGCGTTGAAGATAGCGGGAGAAGGGATGAGCAGTACTTC. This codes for CSVEDSGRRDEQYF.

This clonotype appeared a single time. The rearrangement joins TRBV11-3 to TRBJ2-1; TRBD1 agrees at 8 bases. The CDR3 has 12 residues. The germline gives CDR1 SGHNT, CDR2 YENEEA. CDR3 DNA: TGTGACAGTAGGTTAGAGGACAGGGTGCCGTTCTTC. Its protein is CDSRLEDRVPFF. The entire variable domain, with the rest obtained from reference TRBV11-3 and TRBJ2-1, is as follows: EAGVVQSPRYKIIEKKQPVAFWCNPISGHNTLYWYLQNLGQGPELLIRYENEEAVDDSQLPKDRFSAERLKGVDSTLKIQPAELGDSAVYLCDSRLEDRVPFFGPGTRLTVL.

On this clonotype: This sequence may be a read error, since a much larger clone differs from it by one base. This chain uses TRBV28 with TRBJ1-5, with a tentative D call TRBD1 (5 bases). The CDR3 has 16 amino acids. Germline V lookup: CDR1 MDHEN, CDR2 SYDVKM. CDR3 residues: CASSLLSRDSNQHQHF. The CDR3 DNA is TGTGCCAGCAGTTTATTGTCCAGGGATAGCAATCAGCACCAGCATTTT.

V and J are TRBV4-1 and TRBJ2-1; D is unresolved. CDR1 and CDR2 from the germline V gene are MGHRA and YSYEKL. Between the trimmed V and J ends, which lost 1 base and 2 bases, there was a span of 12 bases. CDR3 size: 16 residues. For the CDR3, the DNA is TGCGCCAGCAGCCAAGTGAGGAGAGCGACCTACAATGAGCAGTTCTTC. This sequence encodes CASSQVRRATYNEQFF.

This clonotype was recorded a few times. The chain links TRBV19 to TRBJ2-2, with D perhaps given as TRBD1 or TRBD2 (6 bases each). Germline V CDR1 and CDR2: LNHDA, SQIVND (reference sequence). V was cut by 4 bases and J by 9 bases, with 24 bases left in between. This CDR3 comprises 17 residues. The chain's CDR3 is CASSTTMEGQSHRELFF. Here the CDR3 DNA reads TGTGCCAGTAGTACCACGATGGAGGGACAATCCCACCGGGAGCTGTTTTTT.

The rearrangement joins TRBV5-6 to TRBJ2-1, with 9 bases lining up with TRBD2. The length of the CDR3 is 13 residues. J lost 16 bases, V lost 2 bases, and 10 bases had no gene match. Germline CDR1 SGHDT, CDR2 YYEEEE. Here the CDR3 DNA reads TGTGCCAGCAGCTTCGGGACTAGCAATGAGTACTTCTTC. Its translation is CASSFGTSNEYFF.